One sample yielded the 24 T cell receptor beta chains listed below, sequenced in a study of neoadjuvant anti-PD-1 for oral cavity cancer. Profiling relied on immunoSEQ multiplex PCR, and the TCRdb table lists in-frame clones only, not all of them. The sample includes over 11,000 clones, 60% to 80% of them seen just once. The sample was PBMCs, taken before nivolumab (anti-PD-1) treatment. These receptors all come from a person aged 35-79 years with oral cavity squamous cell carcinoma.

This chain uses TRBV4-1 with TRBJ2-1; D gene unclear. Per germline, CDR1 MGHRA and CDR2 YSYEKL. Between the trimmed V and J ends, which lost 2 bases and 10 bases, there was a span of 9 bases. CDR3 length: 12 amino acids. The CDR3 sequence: CASSQSNLEQFF. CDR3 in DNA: TGCGCCAGCAGCCAATCCAACCTAGAGCAGTTCTTC.

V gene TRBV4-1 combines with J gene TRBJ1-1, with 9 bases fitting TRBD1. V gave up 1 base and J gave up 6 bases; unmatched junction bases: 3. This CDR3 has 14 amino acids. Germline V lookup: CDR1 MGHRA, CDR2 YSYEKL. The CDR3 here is CASSQVGQGPEAFF. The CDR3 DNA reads TGCGCCAGCAGCCAAGTGGGACAGGGACCTGAAGCTTTCTTT.

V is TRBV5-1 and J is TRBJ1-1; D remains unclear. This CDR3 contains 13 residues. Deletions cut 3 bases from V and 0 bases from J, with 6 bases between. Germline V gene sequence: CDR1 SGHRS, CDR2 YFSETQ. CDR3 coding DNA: TGCGCCAGCAGCTCCCTCATGAACACTGAAGCTTTCTTT. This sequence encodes CASSSLMNTEAFF. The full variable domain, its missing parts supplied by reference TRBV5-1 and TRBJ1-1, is KAGVTQTPRYLIKTRGQQVTLSCSPISGHRSVSWYQQTPGQGLQFLFEYFSETQRNKGNFPGRFSGRQFSNSRSEMNVSTLELGDSALYLCASSSLMNTEAFFGQGTRLTVV.

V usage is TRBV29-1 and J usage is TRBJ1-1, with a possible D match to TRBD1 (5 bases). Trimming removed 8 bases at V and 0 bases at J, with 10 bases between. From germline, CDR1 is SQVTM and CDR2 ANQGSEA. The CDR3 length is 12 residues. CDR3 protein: CSSTGMNTEAFF. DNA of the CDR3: TGCAGCAGCACAGGAATGAACACTGAAGCTTTCTTT.

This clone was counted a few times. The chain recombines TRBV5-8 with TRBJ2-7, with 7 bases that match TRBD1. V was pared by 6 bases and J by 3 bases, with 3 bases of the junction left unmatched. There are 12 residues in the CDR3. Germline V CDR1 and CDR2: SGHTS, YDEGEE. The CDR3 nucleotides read TGTGCCAGCACCCGGGACAGCTACGAGCAGTACTTC. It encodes CASTRDSYEQYF.

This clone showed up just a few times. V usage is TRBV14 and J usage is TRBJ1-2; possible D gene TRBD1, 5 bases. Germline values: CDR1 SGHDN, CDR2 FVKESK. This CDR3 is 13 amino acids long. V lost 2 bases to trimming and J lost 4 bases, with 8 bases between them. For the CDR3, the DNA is TGTGCCAGCAGCCAACAGGGAGTCTATGGCTACACCTTC. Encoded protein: CASSQQGVYGYTF. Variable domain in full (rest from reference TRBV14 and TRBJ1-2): EAGVTQFPSHSVIEKGQTVTLRCDPISGHDNLYWYRRVMGKEIKFLLHFVKESKQDESGMPNNRFLAERTGGTYSTLKVQPAELEDSGVYFCASSQQGVYGYTFGSGTRLTVV.

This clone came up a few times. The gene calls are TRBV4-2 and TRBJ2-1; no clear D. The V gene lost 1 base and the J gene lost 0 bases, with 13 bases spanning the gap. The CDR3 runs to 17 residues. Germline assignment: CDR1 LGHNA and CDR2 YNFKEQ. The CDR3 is CASSQAFRGFSYNEQFF. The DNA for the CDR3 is TGTGCCAGCAGCCAAGCCTTCCGCGGCTTCTCCTACAATGAGCAGTTCTTC.

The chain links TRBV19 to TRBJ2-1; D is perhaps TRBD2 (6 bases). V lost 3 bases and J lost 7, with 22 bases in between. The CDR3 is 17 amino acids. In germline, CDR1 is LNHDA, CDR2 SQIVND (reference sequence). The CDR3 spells CASSMEPPSGLRNEQFF. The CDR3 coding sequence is TGTGCCAGTAGTATGGAGCCCCCCTCGGGACTCCGAAATGAGCAGTTCTTC.

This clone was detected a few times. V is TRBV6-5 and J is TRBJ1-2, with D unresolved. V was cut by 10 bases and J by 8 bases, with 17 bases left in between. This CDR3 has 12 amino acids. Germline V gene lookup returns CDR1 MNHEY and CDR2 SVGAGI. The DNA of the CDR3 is TGTGCCATCGTGCCGATCACCAGGGGCTACACCTTC. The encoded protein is CAIVPITRGYTF.

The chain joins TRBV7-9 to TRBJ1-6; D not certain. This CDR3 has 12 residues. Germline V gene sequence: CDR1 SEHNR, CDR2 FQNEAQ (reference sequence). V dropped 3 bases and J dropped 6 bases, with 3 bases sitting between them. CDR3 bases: TGTGCCAGCAGCTTCCCTAATTCACCCCTCCACTTT. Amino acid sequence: CASSFPNSPLHF.

The CDR3 nucleotides read TGTGCCAGCAGCGAATCAGGGAATACAGATACGCAGTATTTT. It translates to CASSESGNTDTQYF. V usage is TRBV9 and J usage is TRBJ2-3; D may be TRBD1 (5 bases). The CDR3 is 14 residues long. The V end lost 3 bases, the J end lost 3 bases, and 11 bases lay between the germline ends. CDR1 and CDR2 (germline): SGDLS, YYNGEE.

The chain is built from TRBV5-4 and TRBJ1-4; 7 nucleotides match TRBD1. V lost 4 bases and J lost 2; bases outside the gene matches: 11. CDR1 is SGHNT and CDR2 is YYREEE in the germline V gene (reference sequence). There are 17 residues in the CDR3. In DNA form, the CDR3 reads TGTGCCAGCAGCCCTAACAGGGGCCCGGGGACTAATGAAAAACTGTTTTTT. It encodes CASSPNRGPGTNEKLFF.

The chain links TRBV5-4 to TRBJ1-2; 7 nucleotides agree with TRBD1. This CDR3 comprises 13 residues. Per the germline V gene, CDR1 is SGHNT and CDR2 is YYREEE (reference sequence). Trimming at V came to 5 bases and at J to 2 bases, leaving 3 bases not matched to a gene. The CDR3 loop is CASSTTGNYGYTF. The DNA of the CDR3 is TGTGCCAGCAGTACGACAGGGAACTATGGCTACACCTTC. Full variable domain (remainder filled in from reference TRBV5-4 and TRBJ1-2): ETGVTQSPTHLIKTRGQQVTLRCSSQSGHNTVSWYQQALGQGPQFIFQYYREEENGRGNFPPRFSGLQFPNYSSELNVNALELDDSALYLCASSTTGNYGYTFGSGTRLTVV.

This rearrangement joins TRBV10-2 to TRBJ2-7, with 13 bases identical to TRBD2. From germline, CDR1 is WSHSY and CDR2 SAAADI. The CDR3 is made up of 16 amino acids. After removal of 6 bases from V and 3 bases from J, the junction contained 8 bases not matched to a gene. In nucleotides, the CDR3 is TGCGCCAGCAGCGGTGGGACTAGCGGGATCGGCTACGAGCAGTACTTC. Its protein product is CASSGGTSGIGYEQYF.

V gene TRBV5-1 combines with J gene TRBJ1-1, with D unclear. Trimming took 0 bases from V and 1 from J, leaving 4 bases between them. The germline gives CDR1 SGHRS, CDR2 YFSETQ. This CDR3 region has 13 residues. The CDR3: CASSLGGNTEAFF. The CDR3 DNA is TGCGCCAGCAGCTTGGGGGGGAACACTGAAGCTTTCTTT.

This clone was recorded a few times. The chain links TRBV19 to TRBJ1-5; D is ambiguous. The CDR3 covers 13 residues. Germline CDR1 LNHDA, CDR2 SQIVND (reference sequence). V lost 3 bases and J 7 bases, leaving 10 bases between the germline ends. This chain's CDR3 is CASSIPGYQPQHF. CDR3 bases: TGTGCCAGTAGTATCCCGGGGTACCAGCCCCAGCATTTT.

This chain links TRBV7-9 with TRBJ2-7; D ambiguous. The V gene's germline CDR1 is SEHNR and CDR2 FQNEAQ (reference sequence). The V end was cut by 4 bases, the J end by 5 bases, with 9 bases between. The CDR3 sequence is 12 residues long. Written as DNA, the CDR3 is TGTGCCAGCAGCTCTCCCTATAACGAGCAGTACTTC. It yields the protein CASSSPYNEQYF.

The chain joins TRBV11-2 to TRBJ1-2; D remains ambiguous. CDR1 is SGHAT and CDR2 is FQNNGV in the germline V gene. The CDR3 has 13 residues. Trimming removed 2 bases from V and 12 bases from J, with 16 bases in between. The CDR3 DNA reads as TGTGCCAGCAGCTTAAGTCTGGCAGACTCCCACACCTTC. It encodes CASSLSLADSHTF. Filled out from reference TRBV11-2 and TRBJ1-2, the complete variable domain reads EAGVAQSPRYKIIEKRQSVAFWCNPISGHATLYWYQQILGQGPKLLIQFQNNGVVDDSQLPKDRFSAERLKGVDSTLKIQPAKLEDSAVYLCASSLSLADSHTFGSGTRLTVV.

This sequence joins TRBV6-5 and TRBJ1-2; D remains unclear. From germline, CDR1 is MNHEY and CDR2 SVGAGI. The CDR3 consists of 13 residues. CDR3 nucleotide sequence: TGTGTCACAGCCGCCGGATCCTTATATGGCTACACCTTC. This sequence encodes CVTAAGSLYGYTF.

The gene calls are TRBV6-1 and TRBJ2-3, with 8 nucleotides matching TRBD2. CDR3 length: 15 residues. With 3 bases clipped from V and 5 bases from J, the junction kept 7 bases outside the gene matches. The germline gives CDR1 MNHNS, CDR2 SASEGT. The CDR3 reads CASSEIGGAVDTQYF. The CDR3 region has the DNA TGTGCCAGCAGTGAGATCGGGGGGGCGGTAGATACGCAGTATTTT.

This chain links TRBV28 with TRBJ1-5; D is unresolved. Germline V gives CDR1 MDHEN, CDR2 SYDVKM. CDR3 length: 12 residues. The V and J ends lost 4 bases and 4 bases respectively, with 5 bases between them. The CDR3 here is CASSSMNQPQHF. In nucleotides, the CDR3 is TGTGCCAGCAGTTCCATGAATCAGCCCCAGCATTTT.

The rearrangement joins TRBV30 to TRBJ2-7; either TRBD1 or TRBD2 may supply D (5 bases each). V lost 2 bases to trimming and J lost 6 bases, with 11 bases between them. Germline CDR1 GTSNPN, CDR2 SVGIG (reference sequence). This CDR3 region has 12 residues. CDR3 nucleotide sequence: TGTGCCTGGAGTCAACAGGCGGGCGAGCAGTACTTC. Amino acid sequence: CAWSQQAGEQYF.

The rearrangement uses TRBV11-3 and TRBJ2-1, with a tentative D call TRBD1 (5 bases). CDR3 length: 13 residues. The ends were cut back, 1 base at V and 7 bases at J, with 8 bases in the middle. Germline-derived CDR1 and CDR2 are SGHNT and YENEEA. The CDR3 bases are TGTGCCAGCAGCTTAGGCAGGGATAATGAGCAGTTCTTC. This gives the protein CASSLGRDNEQFF.

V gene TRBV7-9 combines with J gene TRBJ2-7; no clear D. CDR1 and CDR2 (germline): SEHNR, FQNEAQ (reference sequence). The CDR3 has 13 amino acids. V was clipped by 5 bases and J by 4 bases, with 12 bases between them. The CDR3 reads CASSPGRIYEQYF. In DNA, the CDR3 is TGTGCCAGCAGCCCTGGACGTATTTACGAGCAGTACTTC.